The 29 T cell receptor beta chains below all came from one sample that was sequenced in a study of metastatic and nonmetastatic thyroid tumors. Among the patients, none had received any treatment before thyroid surgery. TCRdb re-analyzed the PCR reads through MiXCR. This sample carries roughly 25,000 clones, roughly a quarter of them seen once, and the ten largest clones take less than 15%. The sequenced sample was tumor tissue. Receptor source: a male donor with papillary thyroid cancer or a benign thyroid nodule (not recorded which). Some clones in this sample may be carry-over from other donors' samples.

Of note for this clone: Germline and junction disagree at one end, which may indicate a read error. The chain employs TRBV5-1 and TRBJ1-5, with TRBD1 as a possible D gene (5 bases). CDR1 SGHRS and CDR2 YFSETQ come from the germline V gene. CDR3 length: 16 residues. The CDR3 here is CASSSTPGHNNQPQHF. The CDR3 DNA is TGTGCCAGCAGCTCTACGCCCGGACACAACAATCAGCCCCAGCATTTT.

The rearrangement uses TRBV6-4 and TRBJ2-7; no clear D gene. From germline, CDR1 is MRHNA and CDR2 SNTAGT. The germline V and J ends were trimmed by 6 bases and 3 bases, with 9 bases remaining between them. The CDR3 has 12 amino acids. The CDR3, as DNA: TGTGCCAGCAGGAGCTATTTCTACGAGCAGTACTTC. Amino acids: CASRSYFYEQYF.

By sample fraction, this clone is medium-sized (0.01 to 0.1%). The chain employs TRBV6-1 and TRBJ2-2; D remains ambiguous. V lost 7 bases, J lost 4 bases, and 7 bases lay in between. CDR3 size: 12 residues. Germline values: CDR1 MNHNS, CDR2 SASEGT. The DNA for the CDR3 is TGTGCCAGCAAGGGCACCACCGGGGAGCTGTTTTTT. This sequence encodes CASKGTTGELFF.

A word on this clone: The junction and the germline gene differ at one end; a read error may be behind it. V usage is TRBV6-5 and J usage is TRBJ2-7; TRBD1 matches 7 bases. CDR3 length: 14 amino acids. In germline, CDR1 is MNHEY, CDR2 SVGAGI. The CDR3 nucleotides read TGTGCCAGCATTTACCTACAGGGGCCTCTTGAGCAGTACTTC. Its protein product is CASIYLQGPLEQYF.

This clone has at least ten counts. The chain recombines TRBV6-2 or TRBV6-3 with TRBJ2-2; maybe TRBD2 (6 bases). The germline gives CDR1 MNHEY, CDR2 SVGEGT. The CDR3 is made up of 13 amino acids. Trimming removed 7 bases from V and 5 bases from J, with 11 bases in between. CDR3 DNA: TGTGCCAGCACCCCTAGCGCTACCGGGGAGCTGTTTTTT. Amino acid sequence: CASTPSATGELFF.

Note on this clone: This may stem from a read error, because a much larger clone lies one nucleotide away. The rearrangement links TRBV13 to TRBJ2-5; 8 nucleotides match TRBD2. Germline CDR1 PRHDT, CDR2 FYEKMQ (reference sequence). This CDR3 contains 15 residues. The ends lost 7 bases at V and 3 bases at J; junction bases unmatched: 10. CDR3 sequence: CASISDLSGEETQYF. DNA of the CDR3: TGTGCCAGCATCTCGGACCTTAGCGGGGAAGAGACCCAGTACTTC. The variable domain in full, with the rest retrieved from reference TRBV13 and TRBJ2-5, is AAGVIQSPRHLIKEKRETATLKCYPIPRHDTVYWYQQGPGQDPQFLISFYEKMQSDKGSIPDRFSAQQFSDYHSELNMSSLELGDSALYFCASISDLSGEETQYFGPGTRLLVL.

This clone has ten or more counts. V and J are TRBV5-1 and TRBJ2-5; 9 bases match TRBD1. V lost 3 bases, J lost 5 bases, and 8 bases stayed unmatched. Germline-derived CDR1 and CDR2 are SGHRS and YFSETQ. This CDR3 is 15 amino acids long. CDR3 coding DNA: TGCGCCAGCAGCTCGTGGGGACAGGGAGGGGAGACCCAGTACTTC. Its protein is CASSSWGQGGETQYF.

In regard to this clone: The junction does not match germline at one end; this may be a read error. The V and J genes are TRBV6-5 and TRBJ2-3; the match to TRBD2 covers 12 bases. Germline CDR1 reads MNHEY; CDR2 reads SVGAGI. The CDR3 is made up of 16 amino acids. The CDR3 DNA reads as TGTGCCAGCAGTTACGGACTAGCGGGACTAACAGTTACGCTGTATTTT. Translated, it gives CASSYGLAGLTVTLYF.

This clone was detected many times. This rearrangement joins TRBV6-1 to TRBJ1-2; D is undetermined. V was pared by 5 bases and J by 2 bases, with 9 bases between. This CDR3 region has 13 residues. CDR1 is MNHNS, CDR2 SASEGT, per germline. The CDR3 sequence is CASSPQVNYGYTF. The CDR3 DNA reads as TGTGCCAGCAGTCCTCAGGTGAACTATGGCTACACCTTC.

For this clone: Mismatch with germline at one junction end may stem from a read error. V usage is TRBV28 and J usage is TRBJ2-5, with 9 bases identical to TRBD2. The CDR3 loop spans 14 amino acids. From germline, CDR1 is MDHEN and CDR2 SYDVKM. The CDR3 spells CASSSASGKETKFF. The CDR3 region has the DNA TGTGCCAGCAGTTCGGCTAGCGGGAAAGAGACCAAGTTCTTC.

This clone was recorded at least ten times. The chain uses TRBV2 and TRBJ2-3, with D perhaps TRBD2 (6 bases). V gave up 7 bases and J gave up 2 bases, with 10 bases separating them. This CDR3 region has 13 residues. Germline V gene sequence: CDR1 SNHLY, CDR2 FYNNEI. CDR3 in amino acids: CASKGGNTDTQYF. Here the CDR3 DNA reads TGTGCCAGCAAGGGAGGAAACACAGATACGCAGTATTTT.

This clone was seen a few times. V usage is TRBV18 and J usage is TRBJ2-5, with 11 nucleotides matching TRBD2. Germline trimming cut 1 base from V and 1 base from J; bases unmatched to any gene: 2. The germline CDR1 and CDR2 sequences are KGHSH and LQKENI. The CDR3 is 16 amino acids. CDR3 residues: CASSPQLAGGQETQYF. Written as DNA, the CDR3 is TGTGCCAGCTCACCACAGCTAGCGGGAGGCCAAGAGACCCAGTACTTC.

This clone came up many times. This chain joins TRBV5-6 and TRBJ1-4; 7 bases agree with TRBD1. The junction had 7 bases not matched to a gene; V was cut back by 0 bases and J by 8 bases. CDR3 length equals 15 residues. CDR1 is SGHDT and CDR2 is YYEEEE in the germline V gene. This CDR3 is CASSLAWGQREKLFF. The CDR3 bases are TGTGCCAGCAGCTTGGCCTGGGGACAGCGGGAAAAACTGTTTTTT.

The chain carries TRBV6-1 and TRBJ1-2; no firm D call. Germline V gene data show CDR1 as MNHNS and CDR2 as SASEGT. The germline V and J ends were trimmed by 11 bases and 8 bases, with 18 bases remaining between them. This CDR3 contains 12 residues. DNA for the CDR3: TGTGCCGCCGCCAGGCGGGTAGAGGGCTACACCTTC. Translation gives CAAARRVEGYTF.

This clone was seen at least ten times. The CDR3 DNA reads TGTGCCAGCAGTCCTTGGGCTAGCGGGAGGGCCAACAATGAGCAGTTCTTC. It is translated as CASSPWASGRANNEQFF. The V call is TRBV6-5, the J call TRBJ2-1; 12 bases match TRBD2. This CDR3 region has 17 residues. V lost 5 bases and J lost 5; bases outside the gene matches: 10. Germline CDR1 and CDR2: MNHEY and SVGAGI.

This clone was counted ten times or more. This rearrangement joins TRBV29-1 to TRBJ2-7; D remains unclear. Looked up from germline, CDR1 is SQVTM and CDR2 is ANQGSEA. The V gene lost 2 bases and the J gene lost 3 bases, with 5 bases spanning the gap. The CDR3 spans 11 residues. The CDR3 loop reads CSVEYVYEQYF. CDR3 coding DNA: TGCAGCGTTGAATACGTCTACGAGCAGTACTTC.

This clone was observed at least ten times. The chain carries TRBV5-1 and TRBJ2-3; tentatively, D is TRBD2 (7 bases). The V gene lost 4 bases and the J gene lost 2 bases, with 11 bases spanning the gap. The germline V gene encodes CDR1 SGHRS and CDR2 YFSETQ. This CDR3 spans 14 amino acids. The CDR3 is CASSGGGATDTQYF. The CDR3 bases are TGCGCCAGCAGCGGGGGGGGCGCCACAGATACGCAGTATTTT.

This clone has a count of ten or more. The V gene is TRBV30, the J gene TRBJ1-6; 7 positions agree with TRBD1. The CDR3 contains 16 residues. V dropped 2 bases and J dropped 10; count of bases not matched to a gene: 14. Germline CDR1 and CDR2: GTSNPN and SVGIG (reference sequence). The CDR3 nucleotides are TGTGCCTGGAGTACACCAAAGGGACAGTCCCGGTCACCCCTCCACTTT. It specifies CAWSTPKGQSRSPLHF.

This clone was detected many times. Other DNA sequences in the same sample also yield this CDR3. The V and J genes are TRBV27 and TRBJ2-1; 13 positions agree with TRBD2. Germline V gene lookup returns CDR1 MNHEY and CDR2 SMNVEV (reference sequence). The CDR3 covers 18 residues. With V trimmed by 5 bases and J by 4 bases, 11 bases remained unmatched. The CDR3 loop reads CASSPSRTSGSGYNEQFF. In DNA, the CDR3 is TGTGCCAGCAGTCCAAGCCGGACTAGCGGGAGTGGTTACAATGAGCAGTTCTTC.

This clone was recorded at least ten times. This sequence joins TRBV18 and TRBJ2-1; D possibly corresponds to TRBD1 (6 bases). This CDR3 is 15 amino acids long. CDR1 KGHSH and CDR2 LQKENI come from the germline V gene. The germline V and J ends were trimmed by 6 bases and 5 bases, with 17 bases remaining between them. The CDR3 DNA reads TGTGCCAGCTCGCCCCAGGGGTGGATCGACAATGAGCAGTTCTTC. Protein product: CASSPQGWIDNEQFF.

This clone was seen at least ten times. The V call is TRBV20-1, the J call TRBJ1-5; TRBD1 might be the D (5 bases). The CDR3 is made up of 18 amino acids. The V and J ends lost 1 base and 7 bases respectively, with 26 bases between them. Germline CDR1 reads DFQATT; CDR2 reads SNEGSKA (reference sequence). CDR3 protein: CSARAPSRAGKGGQPQHF. The DNA for the CDR3 is TGCAGTGCTAGAGCTCCTTCTAGGGCAGGGAAAGGCGGACAGCCCCAGCATTTT.

This clone was counted ten times or more. This rearrangement joins TRBV4-3 to TRBJ1-1; D perhaps matches TRBD1 (6 bases). Germline CDR1 and CDR2: LGHNA and YSLEER. Trimming stripped 0 bases from V and 4 bases from J, with 12 bases between. CDR3 length equals 15 residues. For the CDR3, the DNA is TGCGCCAGCAGCCAAGATACAGGGCGAAGCACTGAAGCTTTCTTT. Translating gives CASSQDTGRSTEAFF.

As to this clone: A much larger clone differs from this one at a single base, so this may be a read error. At the DNA level, this CDR3 is encoded by other sequences in the same sample as well. CDR3 amino acids: CSALGDSWDGYTF. The CDR3 DNA follows: TGCAGCGCGCTGGGGGATTCGTGGGATGGCTACACCTTC. J is TRBJ1-2 and V is TRBV29-1, with D possibly TRBD1 on 5 matching bases. The CDR3 has 13 amino acids. The V end lost 7 bases, the J end lost 6 bases, and 18 bases lay between the germline ends. The V gene's germline CDR1 is SQVTM and CDR2 ANQGSEA. Variable domain in full (rest from reference TRBV29-1 and TRBJ1-2): SAVISQKPSRDICQRGTSLTIQCQVDSQVTMMFWYRQQPGQSLTLIATANQGSEATYESGFVIDKFPISRPNLTFSTLTVSNMSPEDSSIYLCSALGDSWDGYTFGSGTRLTVV.

Of note for this clone: One junction end does not reproduce the germline sequence, and a read error may be involved. The gene calls are TRBV5-1 and TRBJ2-7, with 8 bases aligning to TRBD1. This CDR3 spans 13 amino acids. CDR1 is SGHRS, CDR2 YFSETQ, per germline. The CDR3 sequence is CVSRRQGTHEHYF. The CDR3 bases are TGCGTCAGCCGTCGACAGGGGACGCACGAGCATTACTTC.

This clone occurred many times. The chain uses TRBV27 and TRBJ2-7; D is undetermined. The CDR3 is 13 amino acids. Per the germline V gene, CDR1 is MNHEY and CDR2 is SMNVEV (reference sequence). Trimming left V 2 bases short and J 1 base short, with 6 bases between. This CDR3 reads CASSLRHSYEQYF. DNA of the CDR3: TGTGCCAGCAGTTTACGGCATTCCTACGAGCAGTACTTC.

This clone turned up a few times. The J gene is TRBJ2-1, the V gene TRBV3-1; weak D call: TRBD2 (5 bases). CDR1 and CDR2 from the germline V gene are LGHDT and YNNKEL (reference sequence). This CDR3 is built from 14 residues. V lost 0 bases to trimming and J lost 11 bases, with 14 bases between them. The CDR3 sequence: CASSQDEGLQKQFF. The DNA of the CDR3 is TGTGCCAGCAGCCAAGATGAAGGACTCCAAAAGCAGTTCTTC.

This clone has a count of ten or more. J is TRBJ2-1 and V is TRBV11-2, with 8 bases fitting TRBD2. This CDR3 has 16 amino acids. Germline V gives CDR1 SGHAT, CDR2 FQNNGV. V was pared by 0 bases and J by 7 bases, with 8 bases of the junction left unmatched. In nucleotides, the CDR3 is TGTGCCAGCAGCTTAGAAGCGGGAGCCGGAAGAAATGAGCAGTTCTTC. This gives the protein CASSLEAGAGRNEQFF.

As to this clone: Just one base apart from a much larger clone, this may be a read error. The CDR3 DNA follows: TGTGCCTCCGGACAGGGAGACGCAGATACGCAGTATTTT. Amino acids: CASGQGDADTQYF. The chain is built from TRBV10-3 and TRBJ2-3, with 8 positions matching TRBD1. V gave up 11 bases and J gave up 4 bases; unmatched junction bases: 8. Germline CDR1 is ENHRY and CDR2 is SYGVKD. The CDR3 is 13 amino acids.

This clone was observed at least ten times. V gene TRBV29-1 combines with J gene TRBJ1-2; D gene ambiguous. This CDR3 region has 12 residues. Germline V gene lookup returns CDR1 SQVTM and CDR2 ANQGSEA. V lost 4 bases to trimming and J lost 0 bases, with 6 bases between them. CDR3 nucleotides: TGCAGCGTTGCGGGAGCTAACTATGGCTACACCTTC. Translation: CSVAGANYGYTF.